This T cell receptor (beta chain) was retrieved from a study of lymphopenia after photon versus proton radiotherapy. Whole-study results and caveats: Proton therapy kept repertoires fairly stable, unlike photons, which gained effector/memory cells. Oligoclonal CD8+ Temra expansion after nadir drove photon patients' diversity drop. Better survival with proton therapy was suggested as possible, not demonstrated. Larger post-nadir TCR diversity loss correlated inversely with survival in deceased patients.

V was clipped by 3 bases and J by 1 base, with 12 bases between them. This CDR3 comprises 15 residues. Germline V gene data show CDR1 as KGHSH and CDR2 as LQKENI. The assay was immunoSEQ multiplex PCR, and TCRdb's table has in-frame clones only and misses some. The sample contains more than 20,000 clones, about 80% of which appear only once. For this clone: Antigen specificity is unknown.

The TCR comes from a man in his forties with gastric cancer. The chain employs TRBV18 and TRBJ2-5, with D uncertain. Source: peripheral blood, taken from a patient treated with photon-based radiotherapy. The CDR3 reads CASSPVLSSQETQYF. The CDR3, as DNA: TGTGCCAGCTCACCGGTCCTGTCGAGCCAAGAGACCCAGTACTTC.